What follows are 24 T cell receptor beta chains derived from one specimen sequenced in a study of blood T cell repertoires in COVID-19. Only in-frame clones appear in the TCRdb table, and some are missing; sequencing was by immunoSEQ multiplex PCR. The data contain some 130,000 clones, around four fifths of them singletons. The sequencing sample was made of peripheral blood. Receptor source: a human donor in a cohort sampled during active COVID-19.

V gene TRBV7-8 combines with J gene TRBJ2-1; D is uncertain. The CDR3 spans 15 residues. Germline loops: CDR1 SGHVS, CDR2 FQNEAQ. Trimming took off 1 base at V and 8 bases at J, with 15 bases between the two ends. DNA for the CDR3: TGTGCCAGCAGCTTAGGTTTCTCTAGTATATATGAGCAGTTCTTC. It encodes CASSLGFSSIYEQFF.

This clone was recorded only once. The J gene is TRBJ1-4, the V gene TRBV12-3 or TRBV12-4; 7 nucleotides line up with TRBD1. After removal of 7 bases from V and 7 bases from J, the junction contained 6 bases not matched to a gene. This CDR3 has 13 residues. The DNA for the CDR3 is TGTGCCAGCAACAGGGGTCAAGGTGAAAAACTGTTTTTT. This translates into CASNRGQGEKLFF.

This chain uses TRBV6-5 with TRBJ2-1; the match to TRBD1 covers 7 bases. The germline V gene has CDR1 MNHEY and CDR2 SVGAGI. This CDR3 comprises 13 residues. V gave up 8 bases and J gave up 3 bases; unmatched junction bases: 4. CDR3 residues: CASRDRVYNEQFF. The CDR3 DNA reads as TGTGCCAGCCGGGACAGAGTCTACAATGAGCAGTTCTTC.

CDR3 sequence: CASSGQGKLQPQHF. The CDR3 region has the DNA TGTGCCAGCAGTGGACAGGGGAAGCTTCAGCCCCAGCATTTT. The genes are TRBV27 and TRBJ1-5; 9 positions agree with TRBD1. The CDR3 spans 14 residues. Germline V CDR1 and CDR2: MNHEY, SMNVEV (reference sequence). Trimming at V came to 5 bases and at J to 6 bases, leaving 5 bases not matched to a gene.

The chain uses TRBV15 and TRBJ2-5; a possible D gene is TRBD1 (5 bases). V was shortened by 6 bases and J by 5 bases, with 10 bases between the two germline ends. This CDR3 is 12 amino acids long. The germline CDR1 and CDR2 sequences are LNHNV and YYDKDF (reference sequence). Here the CDR3 DNA reads TGTGCCACCAGGGGGCGAGGCGAGACCCAGTACTTC. Translation gives CATRGRGETQYF.

The chain recombines TRBV15 with TRBJ1-6; the match to TRBD1 covers 11 bases. The J segment lost 3 bases and the V segment lost 1 base, leaving 2 bases of the junction unmatched. Per germline, CDR1 LNHNV and CDR2 YYDKDF (reference sequence). This CDR3 spans 17 amino acids. The DNA of the CDR3 is TGTGCCACCAGCAGAGTGGGGACAGGGGGCTATAATTCACCCCTCCACTTT. This sequence encodes CATSRVGTGGYNSPLHF. Looking up the rest from reference TRBV15 and TRBJ1-6 gives the full variable domain: DAMVIQNPRYQVTQFGKPVTLSCSQTLNHNVMYWYQQKSSQAPKLLFHYYDKDFNNEADTPDNFQSRRPNTSFCFLDIRSPGLGDTAMYLCATSRVGTGGYNSPLHFGNGTRLTVT.

This clone occurred many times. This rearrangement joins TRBV7-9 to TRBJ1-2; 7 nucleotides align to TRBD1. Unmatched junction bases numbered 5, after V lost 4 bases and J lost 3 bases. CDR1 is SEHNR and CDR2 is FQNEAQ in the germline V gene (reference sequence). The CDR3 has 14 residues. CDR3 in DNA: TGTGCCAGCAGCTCGACAGGGTCGGACTATGGCTACACCTTC. As protein: CASSSTGSDYGYTF. Based on the CDR3 plus reference TRBV7-9 and TRBJ1-2, the full variable domain is DTGVSQNPRHKITKRGQNVTFRCDPISEHNRLYWYRQTLGQGPEFLTYFQNEAQLEKSRLLSDRFSAERPKGSFSTLEIQRTEQGDSAMYLCASSSTGSDYGYTFGSGTRLTVV.

The CDR3 loop reads CASSEFVEFTGELFF. The CDR3, as DNA: TGTGCCAGCAGTGAATTCGTCGAGTTTACCGGGGAGCTGTTTTTT. V is TRBV2 and J is TRBJ2-2; D remains ambiguous. V lost 2 bases to trimming and J lost 5 bases, with 12 bases between them. Germline lookup yields CDR1 SNHLY and CDR2 FYNNEI. The CDR3 loop spans 15 amino acids.

The rearrangement joins TRBV4-1 to TRBJ1-5; D possibly corresponds to TRBD1 (5 bases). Germline CDR1 reads MGHRA; CDR2 reads YSYEKL. The CDR3 loop spans 16 amino acids. Trimming took 0 bases from V and 6 from J, leaving 15 bases between them. Written as DNA, the CDR3 is TGCGCCAGCAGCCAAGAATTGACCGGGGGTAGTCAGCCCCAGCATTTT. Translation gives CASSQELTGGSQPQHF.

V gene TRBV15 combines with J gene TRBJ2-5, with TRBD1 identical over 7 bases. The junction had 1 base not matched to a gene; V was cut back by 4 bases and J by 2 bases. The germline CDR1 and CDR2 sequences are LNHNV and YYDKDF (reference sequence). The CDR3 spans 13 residues. CDR3 DNA: TGTGCCACCAGCATGGGACAGCAAGAGACCCAGTACTTC. Translated, it gives CATSMGQQETQYF.

This sequence joins TRBV7-8 and TRBJ2-7; no clear D gene. CDR1 and CDR2 (germline): SGHVS, FQNEAQ. This CDR3 spans 13 amino acids. V was trimmed by 0 bases and J by 1 base, leaving 4 bases between them. The CDR3 region has the DNA TGTGCCAGCAGCTTAGCTGTATCCTACGAGCAGTACTTC. Its protein is CASSLAVSYEQYF. The variable domain in full, completed from reference TRBV7-8 and TRBJ2-7, reads GAGVSQSPRYKVAKRGQDVALRCDPISGHVSLFWYQQALGQGPEFLTYFQNEAQLDKSGLPSDRFFAERPEGSVSTLKIQRTQQEDSAVYLCASSLAVSYEQYFGPGTRLTVT.

On this clone: A junction boundary mismatches the germline segment, possibly from a read error. The rearrangement links TRBV20-1 to TRBJ1-1, with TRBD1 matching 7 bases. Germline V lookup: CDR1 DFQATT, CDR2 SNEGSKA (reference sequence). This CDR3 comprises 9 residues. The CDR3 loop is CSARDDRAF. The CDR3 DNA is TGCAGTGCTAGAGATGACAGGGCGTTT.

The chain combines TRBV20-1 with TRBJ2-3; D gene ambiguous. With 1 base removed from V and 4 bases from J, the gap between germline ends came to 3 bases. Germline V gene lookup returns CDR1 DFQATT and CDR2 SNEGSKA (reference sequence). The CDR3 contains 11 residues. The CDR3 here is CSARAADTQYF. In DNA form, the CDR3 reads TGCAGTGCTAGAGCGGCAGATACGCAGTATTTT.

J is TRBJ2-6 and V is TRBV9; 12 bases map to TRBD1. Losses at the gene ends were 4 bases for V and 2 bases for J; bases not matched to a gene: 4. Germline assignment: CDR1 SGDLS and CDR2 YYNGEE. The CDR3 has 17 residues. The CDR3 DNA reads TGTGCCAGCAGCCCGGGACAGGGGGCGCCTGGGGCCAACGTCCTGACTTTC. Translated: CASSPGQGAPGANVLTF.

This sequence joins TRBV29-1 and TRBJ2-3; TRBD1 matches at 7 bases. This CDR3 contains 16 residues. The germline CDR1 and CDR2 sequences are SQVTM and ANQGSEA. Trimming at V came to 5 bases and at J to 3 bases, leaving 14 bases not matched to a gene. This CDR3 is CSVIRQGRVGTDTQYF. The CDR3 DNA follows: TGCAGCGTTATAAGACAGGGACGCGTTGGGACAGATACGCAGTATTTT.

The V gene is TRBV6-6, the J gene TRBJ1-2; D is unclear. CDR3 length equals 13 residues. The V and J ends lost 6 bases and 6 bases respectively, with 14 bases between them. Per the germline V gene, CDR1 is MNHNY and CDR2 is SVGAGI (reference sequence). CDR3 nucleotides: TGTGCCAGCAGCCCCTCAGTGCTTGATGGCTACACCTTC. It specifies CASSPSVLDGYTF.

The rearrangement joins TRBV5-6 to TRBJ2-7; D is perhaps TRBD1 (6 bases). Per germline, CDR1 SGHDT and CDR2 YYEEEE. The V end was cut by 0 bases, the J end by 3 bases, with 7 bases between. CDR3 size: 13 residues. CDR3 bases: TGTGCCAGCAGCTTGGGACAGGACTACGAGCAGTACTTC. This codes for CASSLGQDYEQYF.

CDR3 sequence (DNA): TGTGCCAGCAGCCCGCGACTGAGCTCTGGGGCCAACGTCCTGACTTTC. Its protein is CASSPRLSSGANVLTF. The chain combines TRBV5-8 with TRBJ2-6; D not resolved. Trimming stripped 4 bases from V and 0 bases from J, with 11 bases between. Germline V gene lookup returns CDR1 SGHTS and CDR2 YDEGEE. The CDR3 spans 16 residues.

Comments on this clone: The germline gene is not matched at one end of the junction; a read error may be the cause. V and J are TRBV7-7 and TRBJ1-2; D call uncertain. The germline CDR1 and CDR2 sequences are SSHAT and FNYEAQ (reference sequence). The CDR3 contains 15 residues. This chain's CDR3 is CASSLACSCNYGYTF. CDR3 DNA sequence: TGTGCTAGCAGCTTAGCCTGCAGTTGCAACTATGGCTACACCTTC. The complete variable domain, with remaining parts taken from reference TRBV7-7 and TRBJ1-2, reads GAGVSQSPRYKVTKRGQDVTLRCDPISSHATLYWYQQALGQGPEFLTYFNYEAQPDKSGLPSDRFSAERPEGSISTLTIQRTEQRDSAMYRCASSLACSCNYGYTFGSGTRLTVV.

The chain carries TRBV7-9 and TRBJ1-4; D is ambiguous. The germline V gene encodes CDR1 SEHNR and CDR2 FQNEAQ (reference sequence). The CDR3 is 15 amino acids. V gave up 5 bases and J gave up 5 bases, with 15 bases separating them. CDR3 protein: CASSGEGFANEKLFF. The CDR3 region has the DNA TGTGCCAGCAGCGGCGAGGGTTTTGCGAATGAAAAACTGTTTTTT.

This sequence joins TRBV27 and TRBJ2-7, with TRBD2 identical over 9 bases. The germline gives CDR1 MNHEY, CDR2 SMNVEV (reference sequence). The CDR3 sequence is 14 residues long. Germline trimming cut 5 bases from V and 2 bases from J; bases unmatched to any gene: 4. The DNA of the CDR3 is TGTGCCAGCAGTCGTAGCGGGGGTCCCTACGAGCAGTACTTC. This gives the protein CASSRSGGPYEQYF.

This chain links TRBV12-3 or TRBV12-4 with TRBJ2-7, with D tentatively TRBD2 (6 bases). The V and J ends lost 5 bases and 5 bases respectively, with 13 bases between them. The CDR3 sequence is 13 residues long. The CDR3 DNA reads TGTGCCAGCAGTCAAACTAGCTTCCACGAGCAGTACTTC. Translating it yields CASSQTSFHEQYF.

The rearrangement uses TRBV11-3 and TRBJ1-1; 7 bases fit TRBD1. Germline V CDR1 and CDR2: SGHNT, YENEEA. V was clipped by 0 bases and J by 4 bases; unmatched bases: 8. This CDR3 contains 16 residues. The CDR3, as DNA: TGTGCCAGCAGCTTAGATGCGACAGGGAGTCTCACTGAAGCTTTCTTT. It codes for CASSLDATGSLTEAFF.

The table lists this clone with a count of one. The rearrangement joins TRBV10-3 to TRBJ2-3; TRBD1 matches at 9 bases. This CDR3 comprises 13 residues. CDR1 and CDR2 from the germline V gene are ENHRY and SYGVKD. V shed 6 bases and J 5 bases; nucleotides not matched to a gene: 3. Here the CDR3 reads CAIRGTGRDTQYF. CDR3 coding DNA: TGTGCCATCAGGGGGACAGGGCGAGATACGCAGTATTTT.